A selection of T cell receptor beta chains follows, all from one sample in a study of blood T cell repertoires in COVID-19. This table comes from immunoSEQ multiplex PCR, and its TCRdb copy is limited to in-frame clones, with some not included. Found here are a few hundred thousand clones, approximately 90% of them singletons; the top ten hold 10%. The sequencing input was PBMCs or T cells enriched from blood (not recorded which). These receptors all come from a man aged 18 to 30 with acute COVID-19. Each CDR3 is given with its conserved first and last residue. The order of the fields is CDR3 DNA, CDR3 protein, J gene, clone size, D gene, V gene. D genes are given only for firm matches. Clone size is stated in some rows and not others, as once, few, many or a class when expanded.

CDR3nt: TGTGCTAGTGGTTTGGTACTGGGACAGGGGGCCCGCTTTTATAATTCACCCCTCCACTTT
CDR3aa: CASGLVLGQGARFYNSPLHF
j_gene: TRBJ1-6
abundance: NA
d_gene: TRBD1
v_gene: TRBV12-5

CDR3nt: TGTGCCAGCAGCTTAGCGTCTGGGAGCTCTGGGGCCAACGTCCTGACTTTC
CDR3aa: CASSLASGSSGANVLTF
j_gene: TRBJ2-6
abundance: NA
d_gene: NA
v_gene: TRBV7-8

CDR3nt: TGCAGCGTTGATAGGGGGTTCTATGGCTACACCTTC
CDR3aa: CSVDRGFYGYTF
j_gene: TRBJ1-2
abundance: NA
d_gene: NA
v_gene: TRBV29-1

CDR3nt: TGTGCCAGCAGCCCACAGGGGACCGGCTACACCTTC
CDR3aa: CASSPQGTGYTF
j_gene: TRBJ1-2
abundance: NA
d_gene: TRBD1
v_gene: TRBV6-1

CDR3nt: TGTGCCAGCAGCCAAGCCTCGGGAGGGACCTACGAGCAGTACTTC
CDR3aa: CASSQASGGTYEQYF
j_gene: TRBJ2-7
abundance: NA
d_gene: TRBD2
v_gene: TRBV3-1/TRBV3-2

CDR3nt: TGTGCTAGTGGGTCGGGGTCGTACAATGAGCAGTTCTTC
CDR3aa: CASGSGSYNEQFF
j_gene: TRBJ2-1
abundance: NA
d_gene: NA
v_gene: TRBV12-5

CDR3nt: TGTGCCAGCAGCGTTAGCGGGAGTTCCTACAATGAGCAGTTCTTC
CDR3aa: CASSVSGSSYNEQFF
j_gene: TRBJ2-1
abundance: NA
d_gene: TRBD2
v_gene: TRBV9

CDR3nt: TGTGCCAGCAGCTTGGGGGGCGGTAGCGGCTACAATGAGCAGTTCTTC
CDR3aa: CASSLGGGSGYNEQFF
j_gene: TRBJ2-1
abundance: NA
d_gene: NA
v_gene: TRBV5-6

CDR3nt: TGTGCCAGCACCCCTCGGCCCCAGGCGCACTATGGCTACACCTTC
CDR3aa: CASTPRPQAHYGYTF
j_gene: TRBJ1-2
abundance: NA
d_gene: NA
v_gene: TRBV6-7

CDR3nt: TGTGCCAGCAGCTTAGCTGGAGGGTTCAACGAGCAGTACTTC
CDR3aa: CASSLAGGFNEQYF
j_gene: TRBJ2-7
abundance: NA
d_gene: NA
v_gene: TRBV7-9

CDR3nt: TGTGCCAGCAGTGGGGGAGGGCGAGGCTACAGATTCTCCTACAATGAGCAGTTCTTC
CDR3aa: CASSGGGRGYRFSYNEQFF
j_gene: TRBJ2-1
abundance: NA
d_gene: TRBD2
v_gene: TRBV28

CDR3nt: TGTGCCAGCAGAAGGGGGCAGGGAAACACCATATATTTT
CDR3aa: CASRRGQGNTIYF
j_gene: TRBJ1-3
abundance: NA
d_gene: TRBD1
v_gene: TRBV28

CDR3nt: TGTGCCACCCGAAGGGATTCAACAGGGGGCTACGAGCAGTACTTC
CDR3aa: CATRRDSTGGYEQYF
j_gene: TRBJ2-7
abundance: once
d_gene: TRBD1
v_gene: TRBV19

CDR3nt: TGTGCCAGCACCCCTCCGGGACAGGTCACTGGAAACACCATATATTTT
CDR3aa: CASTPPGQVTGNTIYF
j_gene: TRBJ1-3
abundance: NA
d_gene: TRBD1
v_gene: TRBV28

CDR3nt: TGTGCCAGCAGCCCCAGACAGGGGGCGCTGACTGGGGCCAACGTCCTGACTTTC
CDR3aa: CASSPRQGALTGANVLTF
j_gene: TRBJ2-6
abundance: few
d_gene: TRBD1
v_gene: TRBV5-4

CDR3nt: TGTGCCACCCGACAGGGGTCCACAGATACGCAGTATTTT
CDR3aa: CATRQGSTDTQYF
j_gene: TRBJ2-3
abundance: NA
d_gene: TRBD1
v_gene: TRBV24-1

CDR3nt: TGTGCCAGCAGCCTGGGACTAGCGGTGGGCTACAATGAGCAGTTCTTC
CDR3aa: CASSLGLAVGYNEQFF
j_gene: TRBJ2-1
abundance: NA
d_gene: TRBD2
v_gene: TRBV14

CDR3nt: TGTGCCAGCTCGGGGGGGCGGTCCACTGAAGCTTTCTTT
CDR3aa: CASSGGRSTEAFF
j_gene: TRBJ1-1
abundance: few
d_gene: NA
v_gene: TRBV7-9

CDR3nt: TGTGCCAGTAGTTCCGTCCCCTACGAGGAGCAGTACTTC
CDR3aa: CASSSVPYEEQYF
j_gene: TRBJ2-7
abundance: once
d_gene: NA
v_gene: TRBV19

CDR3nt: TGTGCCAGCAGTTACTCACAGGGGACCGGAGAGGGAGAGCAGTACTTC
CDR3aa: CASSYSQGTGEGEQYF
j_gene: TRBJ2-7
abundance: NA
d_gene: TRBD1
v_gene: TRBV6-6

CDR3nt: TGTGCCAGCTTGCTTACCTGGACAGCCAGCGAGAAGAACACTGAAGCTTTCTTT
CDR3aa: CASLLTWTASEKNTEAFF
j_gene: TRBJ1-1
abundance: NA
d_gene: NA
v_gene: TRBV2

CDR3nt: TGCAGCGTTGAAGAACTGACTCGGAGGGGCGGCTCCTACAATGAGCAGTTCTTC
CDR3aa: CSVEELTRRGGSYNEQFF
j_gene: TRBJ2-1
abundance: once
d_gene: NA
v_gene: TRBV29-1

CDR3nt: TGTGCCAGCAGCCCTGGGACTAGCGGAGGGAGATACAATGAGCAGTTCTTC
CDR3aa: CASSPGTSGGRYNEQFF
j_gene: TRBJ2-1
abundance: NA
d_gene: TRBD2
v_gene: TRBV5-4

CDR3nt: TGTGCCAGCAGCTTGCGACAGAGCAACACCGGGGAGCTGTTTTTT
CDR3aa: CASSLRQSNTGELFF
j_gene: TRBJ2-2
abundance: NA
d_gene: NA
v_gene: TRBV11-3

CDR3nt: TGTGCCAGCAGCTTTACAAGGGGCAGCTATGGCTACACCTTC
CDR3aa: CASSFTRGSYGYTF
j_gene: TRBJ1-2
abundance: NA
d_gene: NA
v_gene: TRBV5-6

CDR3nt: TGTGCCAGCAGCTCTGAGCGGTCTTCCTACGAGCAGTACTTC
CDR3aa: CASSSERSSYEQYF
j_gene: TRBJ2-7
abundance: NA
d_gene: NA
v_gene: TRBV13

CDR3nt: TGTGCCACCAGTGATCCCACGGGAGACAATGAGCAGTTCTTC
CDR3aa: CATSDPTGDNEQFF
j_gene: TRBJ2-1
abundance: NA
d_gene: NA
v_gene: TRBV24-1

CDR3nt: TGTGCCAGCTCACCGGGACTAGCGGGAGCGGAGACCCAGTACTTC
CDR3aa: CASSPGLAGAETQYF
j_gene: TRBJ2-5
abundance: NA
d_gene: TRBD2
v_gene: TRBV18